This TCR beta chain was identified during a study of CXCR3-negative and CXCR3-positive naive CD8 T cells. Study findings and constraints: Expression of CXCR3 was partially reduced after cryopreservation, and fresh PBMCs were used in most assays.

Each CD8+ T cell subset was sorted in triplicate, over 250,000 cells each. UMI-labeled TRB cDNA libraries were prepared by 5' RACE. TCRdb reprocessed the 5' RACE reads and keeps a single row for each CDR3 protein, giving no DNA. The sample has about 41,000 distinct CDR3 sequences, and its top ten clones hold around 1.9%. CDR1 and CDR2 from the germline V gene are GTSNPN and SVGIG (reference sequence). The CDR3 has 12 amino acids. With respect to this clonotype: Its target is unknown.

The sample comprised naive CXCR3- CD8+ T cells from blood. Regarding subset: CD45RO-CCR7+CD27+CD95- naive CD8+ T cells lacking CXCR3 (TNR3-). The chain couples TRBV30 to TRBJ2-1; TCRdb names TRBD1, which stays unverified in the absence of DNA. This clonotype originated in a human donor in good health. Some clones in this sample may be carry-over from other donors' samples. The CDR3 protein is CAGDRTYNEQFF.